Below, 13 T cell receptor beta chains from the same sample are listed, as sequenced in a study of T cell responses to AZD1222 COVID-19 vaccine. The data were produced by immunoSEQ multiplex PCR, yet TCRdb's version contains in-frame clones alone and is incomplete. Counted here are about 140,000 clones, 70% to 90% occurring once; the ten biggest clones make up about 5.5%. This specimen was peripheral blood, taken on day 0 of AZD1222 vaccination. The origin of the receptors is an adult in good health.

V usage is TRBV27 and J usage is TRBJ2-7, with TRBD2 identical over 10 bases. This CDR3 spans 15 amino acids. Germline loops: CDR1 MNHEY, CDR2 SMNVEV (reference sequence). Trimming took 4 bases from V and 2 from J; bases not matched to a gene: 5. In nucleotides, the CDR3 is TGTGCCAGCAGTTCCCAGCGGGAGGGCCCCTACGAGCAGTACTTC. Translated: CASSSQREGPYEQYF.

The DNA of the CDR3 is TGTGCCCAGGGGGGGGTCAACACTGAAGCTTTCTTT. It specifies CAQGGVNTEAFF. The chain links TRBV27 to TRBJ1-1; TRBD1 matches 7 bases. The CDR3 loop spans 12 amino acids. V was clipped by 11 bases and J by 2 bases; unmatched bases: 5. In germline, CDR1 is MNHEY, CDR2 SMNVEV (reference sequence).

The chain is built from TRBV6-2 or TRBV6-3 and TRBJ1-5; D remains ambiguous. Germline CDR1 is MNHEY and CDR2 is SVGEGT. Trimming left V 3 bases short and J 4 bases short, with 16 bases between. This CDR3 has 16 amino acids. Written as DNA, the CDR3 is TGTGCCAGCAGTTATACAAACGCCCGACCTAATCAGCCCCAGCATTTT. Its protein product is CASSYTNARPNQPQHF.

CDR3 nucleotides: TGTGCCAGCAGTACTCAGGGGGGTCCAAATTCACCCCTCCACTTT. The encoded protein is CASSTQGGPNSPLHF. V usage is TRBV6-4 and J usage is TRBJ1-6; TRBD1 agrees at 7 bases. The CDR3 covers 15 residues. From germline, CDR1 is MRHNA and CDR2 SNTAGT. With V trimmed by 5 bases and J by 7 bases, 8 bases remained unmatched.

The sample holds one count of this clone. The chain is built from TRBV15 and TRBJ2-1; 7 bases are shared with TRBD2. The junction had 13 bases not matched to a gene; V was cut back by 3 bases and J by 8 bases. Germline loops: CDR1 LNHNV, CDR2 YYDKDF (reference sequence). This CDR3 has 16 amino acids. CDR3 residues: CATSRERGSWADEQFF. The CDR3 DNA reads as TGTGCCACCAGCAGGGAACGCGGGAGCTGGGCGGATGAGCAGTTCTTC.

The gene calls are TRBV25-1 and TRBJ2-7; D unclear. V was trimmed by 5 bases and J by 2 bases, leaving 13 bases between them. The CDR3 has 14 residues. CDR1 and CDR2 (germline): MGHDK, SYGVNS. CDR3 region: CASSTTPRPYEQYF. The DNA for the CDR3 is TGTGCCAGCAGTACCACACCTAGACCCTACGAGCAGTACTTC.

This chain connects TRBV7-8 to TRBJ1-5, with a possible D match to TRBD1 (5 bases). Germline CDR1 reads SGHVS; CDR2 reads FQNEAQ. CDR3 length equals 13 residues. Trimming removed 1 base from V and 11 bases from J, with 12 bases in between. The CDR3 here is CASSLEQAVAQHF. The CDR3 DNA sequence: TGTGCCAGCAGCTTAGAACAGGCTGTGGCCCAGCATTTT.

The chain joins TRBV24-1 to TRBJ2-3, with 9 nucleotides matching TRBD1. V gave up 0 bases and J gave up 4 bases; unmatched junction bases: 10. This CDR3 is built from 18 residues. Germline V gene lookup returns CDR1 KGHDR and CDR2 SFDVKD. The CDR3 DNA reads as TGTGCCACCAGTGATTTGAGGGAGGTGGACAGGGGTGCAGATACGCAGTATTTT. Translated, it gives CATSDLREVDRGADTQYF.

The V gene is TRBV10-3, the J gene TRBJ1-5; TRBD1 is a possible D gene (6 bases). V gave up 8 bases and J gave up 6 bases, with 17 bases separating them. The CDR3 contains 14 residues. Looked up from germline, CDR1 is ENHRY and CDR2 is SYGVKD. The CDR3 nucleotides are TGTGCCATCGGGCTCGGGGGGCAGGGTCAGCCCCAGCATTTT. Translated: CAIGLGGQGQPQHF.

This clone was seen at least ten times. This chain joins TRBV7-9 and TRBJ2-1, with 10 bases aligning to TRBD2. Trimming removed 4 bases from V and 6 bases from J; junction bases left unmatched: 6. The CDR3 length is 15 residues. Germline assignment: CDR1 SEHNR and CDR2 FQNEAQ (reference sequence). The CDR3 DNA reads as TGTGCCAGCAGCTCCTGGACTAGCGGTACCAATGAGCAGTTCTTC. This translates into CASSSWTSGTNEQFF.

V is TRBV6-2 or TRBV6-3 and J is TRBJ2-1, with TRBD2 matching over 8 bases. The CDR3 sequence is 15 residues long. The germline V gene has CDR1 MNHEY and CDR2 SVGEGT. The V segment lost 1 base and the J segment 9 bases; nucleotides outside the gene matches: 8. The CDR3 nucleotides read TGTGCCAGCAGTTACTATCCAGCGGGAGTAAGTGAGCAGTTCTTC. Its translation is CASSYYPAGVSEQFF.

The gene calls are TRBV18 and TRBJ1-1; perhaps TRBD1 as D (5 bases). This CDR3 region has 15 residues. Germline V gene data show CDR1 as KGHSH and CDR2 as LQKENI. Trimming took off 3 bases at V and 3 bases at J, with 14 bases between the two ends. CDR3 DNA: TGTGCCAGCTCACCGAGGGACCTGCGGGACACTGAAGCTTTCTTT. It translates to CASSPRDLRDTEAFF.

This clone was observed a few times. The gene calls are TRBV5-6 and TRBJ1-2; 9 nucleotides agree with TRBD1. Germline CDR1 SGHDT, CDR2 YYEEEE. The CDR3 extends over 14 amino acids. The J segment lost 1 base and the V segment lost 5 bases, leaving 3 bases of the junction unmatched. The CDR3 protein is CASRTTGGNYGYTF. The CDR3 DNA reads as TGTGCCAGCAGGACGACAGGGGGTAACTATGGCTACACCTTC.